The following is a TCR beta chain sequence with its context. Its antigen remains unknown. Only in-frame clones appear in the TCRdb table, and some are missing; sequencing was by immunoSEQ multiplex PCR. The profile covers around 46,000 clones, with roughly four fifths appearing a single time and 1.5% to 2% taken by the ten largest. There are 15 residues in the CDR3. V shed 0 bases and J shed 1 base, with 9 bases lying between them. Germline values: CDR1 SGHTA, CDR2 FQGNSA. The sample belongs to a study of OX40 agonist ivuxolimab in advanced cancers. About the study: Ivuxolimab, an antibody that agonizes OX40 (CD134), was administered to the patients.

General observations from the study: CD8+ T cells showed, on average, more clonal expansion than CD4+ cells. People who partly responded at 0.1-3.0 mg/kg had some of the least clonal expansion seen.

The origin of this receptor is an adult with an advanced solid tumor such as melanoma, head and neck, liver or kidney cancer. The J gene is TRBJ1-1, the V gene TRBV7-2; D is ambiguous. The sample consisted of CD4+ or CD8+ T cells sorted from blood, taken in a trial of the OX40 agonist ivuxolimab. CDR3 sequence: CASSLAGSGNTEAFF. The CDR3 coding sequence is TGTGCCAGCAGCTTAGCAGGGTCTGGGAACACTGAAGCTTTCTTT.